The rows below give T cell receptor beta chains drawn from one sample of a study of T cell responses to AZD1222 COVID-19 vaccine. The method was immunoSEQ multiplex PCR; TCRdb's version includes in-frame clones alone and lacks a portion of them. This sample carries 100,000 or so clones, about 87% of them seen once, and the ten largest clones take approximately 3%. The specimen was peripheral blood, collected on day 0 of AZD1222 vaccination. Every receptor here comes from an adult in good health. Both conserved end residues are part of each CDR3. The D gene is left open where the match is weak. Only some rows state a clone size, as once, few, many or a class for expanded clones.

.,.,TRBV5-1,TRBJ2-3,TGCGCCAGCAGCTTATTGGACCCCGGGGGCGTGGATACGCAGTATTTT,CASSLLDPGGVDTQYF
.,TRBD1,TRBV4-1,TRBJ1-1,TGCGCCAGCAGCCAGTTCCCGGGACAGGGGCCGAACACTGAAGCTTTCTTT,CASSQFPGQGPNTEAFF
.,.,TRBV19,TRBJ1-2,TGTGCCAGTAGTATATCGGGCCGGAGCTCCGCCGTGGTCTATGGCTACACCTTC,CASSISGRSSAVVYGYTF
.,.,TRBV5-5,TRBJ2-7,TGTGCCAGCAGCTTGCCGGGGGCAAGCTACGAGCAGTACTTC,CASSLPGASYEQYF
.,.,TRBV6-1,TRBJ2-7,TGTGCCAGCAGTGACCTTATTGGGACACCAACGGGGGAGCAGTACTTC,CASSDLIGTPTGEQYF
.,.,TRBV7-9,TRBJ1-2,TGTGCCAGCAGCGACGGACGGGCACGCTATGGCTACACCTTC,CASSDGRARYGYTF
.,.,TRBV15,TRBJ1-2,TGTGCCACCAGCAGAGAGAGGGGAGTTAGTGGCTACACCTTC,CATSRERGVSGYTF
.,TRBD1,TRBV19,TRBJ1-2,TGTGCCAGTAGCCCGACAGGGGGCGCGGGTGGCTACACCTTC,CASSPTGGAGGYTF
once,.,TRBV18,TRBJ2-1,TGTGCCAGCTCACCAGGGTGGGGCAGGGGCTCCTACAATGAGCAGTTCTTC,CASSPGWGRGSYNEQFF
.,.,TRBV4-3,TRBJ2-5,TGCGCCAGCAGCCAAGATGGGAGGAGCACCGACCAAGAGACCCAGTACTTC,CASSQDGRSTDQETQYF
.,.,TRBV5-1,TRBJ1-2,TGCGCCAGCAGCTTGGCCAGGGGAGGCGGCTACACCTTC,CASSLARGGGYTF
.,TRBD1,TRBV28,TRBJ2-1,TGTGCCAGCAGATCCGGGACAGGGGGCCGGAATGAGCAGTTCTTC,CASRSGTGGRNEQFF
.,.,TRBV7-8,TRBJ2-1,TGTGCCAGCAGCTTAGGGCGACCCCACTTTACTTACAATGAGCAGTTCTTC,CASSLGRPHFTYNEQFF
once,.,TRBV28,TRBJ1-5,TGTGCCAGCAGGTGGGAGGGGCGAACCAGTCATAGCAATCAGCCCCAGCATTTT,CASRWEGRTSHSNQPQHF
.,.,TRBV6-6,TRBJ1-2,TGTGCCAGCAGTGAGAGGGTTTACTATGGCTACACCTTC,CASSERVYYGYTF
few,.,TRBV6-5,TRBJ2-3,TGTGCCAGCAGTTACTCGCGAGAGGGTCCAGTGTATTTT,CASSYSREGPVYF
.,.,TRBV19,TRBJ1-1,TGTGCCAGTAGCTTGGGACAAACGAACACTGAAGCTTTCTTT,CASSLGQTNTEAFF
.,.,TRBV19,TRBJ1-5,TGTGCCAGTAGGGTGGGGGATCAGCCCCAGCATTTT,CASRVGDQPQHF
.,.,TRBV4-3,TRBJ1-2,TGCGCCAGCAGCCAAGATCGGGTGGGCCTCAGTTTC,CASSQDRVGLSF
.,.,TRBV7-2,TRBJ1-5,TGTGCCAGCAGCGCGGACAGTAGCAATCAGCCCCAGCATTTT,CASSADSSNQPQHF
.,.,TRBV7-3,TRBJ2-1,TGTGCCAGCAGCTTAACTCGGGACAATGAGCAGTTCTTC,CASSLTRDNEQFF
.,.,TRBV4-2,TRBJ2-4,TGTGCCAGCAGCCAAGAGGTTAGCACTCCAAACATTCAGTACTTC,CASSQEVSTPNIQYF
few,TRBD1,TRBV6-2/TRBV6-3,TRBJ1-1,TGTGCCAGCAGCAGGGACAGCATGAACACTGAAGCTTTCTTT,CASSRDSMNTEAFF
.,TRBD1,TRBV12-3/TRBV12-4,TRBJ1-4,TGTGCCAGCAGAGGGACAGGGGAGTATAAACTGTTTTTT,CASRGTGEYKLFF
once,.,TRBV7-2,TRBJ1-2,TGTGCCAGCAGCCTCTCCAAGGACGTAGGCTACACCTTC,CASSLSKDVGYTF
once,.,TRBV4-2,TRBJ1-3,TGTGCCAGCAGCCAAGCTGGAAACACCATATATTTT,CASSQAGNTIYF